These 5 T cell receptor beta chains were all obtained from the same sample, sequenced in a study of CD8+CD57+ T cells in acquired aplastic anemia. Researchers used genomic DNA as the template to profile TCR beta VDJ and CDR3. Via MiXCR, TCRdb re-called the reads, giving one row per CDR3 protein. This table holds around 400,000 distinct CDR3 sequences, 60% to 80% found once. Sequencing was performed on sorted CD4+, CD8+, or CD8+CD57+ T cells (not recorded which) from PBMCs. The receptors originated from a human donor in good health, serving as a control.

V is TRBV20-1 and J is TRBJ2-3; either TRBD1 or TRBD2 may supply D (5 bases each). The germline V and J ends were trimmed by 3 bases and 6 bases, with 10 bases remaining between them. This CDR3 is built from 12 residues. Germline CDR1 reads DFQATT; CDR2 reads SNEGSKA (reference sequence). This CDR3 reads CSARSEGDTQYF. CDR3 in DNA: TGCAGTGCTAGGTCAGAGGGGGATACGCAGTATTTT.

The rearrangement uses TRBV29-1 and TRBJ1-1; 9 positions match TRBD1. The CDR3 contains 15 residues. The germline CDR1 and CDR2 sequences are SQVTM and ANQGSEA. CDR3 nucleotide sequence: TGCAGTTATATCGGACAGGGGTACCTGGACACTGAAGCTTTCTTT. It is translated as CSYIGQGYLDTEAFF. Full variable domain (remainder filled in from reference TRBV29-1 and TRBJ1-1): SAVISQKPSRDICQRGTSLTIQCQVDSQVTMMFWYRQQPGQSLTLIATANQGSEATYESGFVIDKFPISRPNLTFSTLTVSNMSPEDSSIYLCSYIGQGYLDTEAFFGQGTRLTVV.

This clonotype was seen a handful of times. The chain links TRBV24-1 to TRBJ2-5; TRBD2 might be the D (5 bases). The germline gives CDR1 KGHDR, CDR2 SFDVKD. The V end lost 4 bases, the J end lost 2 bases, and 13 bases lay between the germline ends. This CDR3 spans 15 amino acids. The CDR3 nucleotides are TGTGCCACCAGTGAACCTCGGACTGGTCAAGAGACCCAGTACTTC. Its protein is CATSEPRTGQETQYF.

Of note for this clonotype: Because the CDR3 is missing its conserved closing phenylalanine or tryptophan, this is likely a read error. The DNA is left out, because the CDR3 cannot be placed on it with certainty; the CDR3 is given as TCRdb lists it. V is TRBV2 and J is TRBJ2-7; the table names TRBD2, a call not compared with the DNA. CDR1 and CDR2 from the germline V gene are SNHLY and FYNNEI. Both ends counted, the CDR3 spans 16 residues. CDR3 sequence reads: CASSVRGGTYNEQYFG.

On this clonotype itself: The conserved closing phenylalanine or tryptophan is absent in this CDR3, likely reflecting a read error. The limits of the CDR3 on the DNA are not certain, so only TCRdb's listed CDR3 is given. The chain recombines TRBV2 with TRBJ1-1; the table names TRBD1, a call not compared with the DNA. Germline V lookup: CDR1 SNHLY, CDR2 FYNNEI. The CDR3 spans 15 residues, counting both ends. CDR3 amino acids: CASSRDGHRNADTFG.